Described below is a single TCR beta chain sequence and its context. This entry is derived from a study of T-cell memory formation after mild COVID-19. TCRdb re-analysed the 5' RACE reads in MiXCR, keeping a single row per CDR3 protein. The table includes roughly 320,000 distinct CDR3 sequences, around 30% detected once. CDR3 size: 15 residues. CDR1 and CDR2 from the germline V gene are SGHRS and YFSETQ. The V gene lost 0 bases and the J gene lost 0 bases, with 10 bases spanning the gap. This chain joins TRBV5-1 and TRBJ2-7; no reliable D call. The TCR was taken from an adult woman who had mild COVID-19 (a few samples of this study predate the infection). Cell type and time point are not known. The specimen was PBMCs or a T cell subset sorted from them (not recorded which). Written as DNA, the CDR3 is TGCGCCAGCAGCTTGGAGGCCGTGAGCTCCTACGAGCAGTACTTC. This sequence encodes CASSLEAVSSYEQYF.